The 4 T cell receptor beta chains reported below all come from one sample, sequenced in a study of graft-versus-host responses after intestinal transplantation (TCRdb year 2021). These TCRs are of unknown antigen specificity. The method behind the library was the immunoSEQ multiplex PCR assay. TCRdb re-hosts the immuneACCESS table, in-frame sequences only. Its copies lack some clones; in the studies checked, an unresolved V gene accounts for under half of them, and the cause for the rest is not known. For this sample the table gives about 93,000 clones, of which approximately 92% were detected only once. The top ten clonotypes cover around 0.49% of the sample. The intended sense of this specimen's time point label: cells obtained before transplantation from donor or recipient. The specimen was unstimulated CD8+ T cells sorted from spleen or lymph node cells, collected before intestinal transplant. The receptors originated from a human donor who received an intestinal transplant.

The chain is built from TRBV4-1 and TRBJ1-5, with D unresolved. This CDR3 has 16 amino acids. Trimming shortened V by 1 base and J by 0 bases, and 10 bases separated the two germline ends. Germline V gene lookup returns CDR1 MGHRA and CDR2 YSYEKL. CDR3 amino acids: CASSQAVEYSNQPQHF. In DNA form, the CDR3 reads TGCGCCAGCAGCCAAGCCGTAGAATATAGCAATCAGCCCCAGCATTTT.

This rearrangement joins TRBV5-6 to TRBJ1-2; tentative D call: TRBD1 (5 bases). The CDR3 covers 12 residues. V was cut by 0 bases and J by 8 bases, with 8 bases left in between. Germline-derived CDR1 and CDR2 are SGHDT and YYEEEE. CDR3 loop: CASSLAGEGYTF. In nucleotides, the CDR3 is TGTGCCAGCAGCTTGGCGGGGGAGGGCTACACCTTC.

This chain joins TRBV4-3 and TRBJ1-2; D is undetermined. Germline V gene data show CDR1 as LGHNA and CDR2 as YSLEER. The CDR3 is made up of 22 amino acids. V was pared by 0 bases and J by 3 bases, with 32 bases between. The CDR3 DNA sequence: TGCGCCAGCAGCCAAGAGGTGGTTTACGGGGTTGGTTCTGAACCCTACCACTATGGCTACACCTTC. Its protein product is CASSQEVVYGVGSEPYHYGYTF.

V and J are TRBV7-2 and TRBJ2-3, with D possibly being TRBD2 (6 bases). The V end was cut by 1 base, the J end by 4 bases, with 9 bases between. CDR1 and CDR2 from the germline V gene are SGHTA and FQGNSA. CDR3 length equals 14 residues. As DNA, the CDR3 is TGTGCCAGCAGCTTAGTCGCTAGCGCAGATACGCAGTATTTT. Amino acids: CASSLVASADTQYF.